The rows below give T cell receptor beta chains drawn from one sample of a study of blood T cell repertoires in COVID-19. Clones were sequenced by immunoSEQ multiplex PCR, and TCRdb holds only the in-frame ones, with some missing. The repertoire includes 310,000 or so clones, around 90% of them detected once, and around 1.1% sits in the top ten. Source material: PBMCs or T cells enriched from blood (not recorded which). These receptors originate from a woman in her twenties or thirties who had recovered from COVID-19. The CDR3 runs from the conserved cysteine through the conserved F or W. The D gene is left open where the match is weak. The size field is filled for only some rows; it gives once, few, many or a size class.

>TRBJ1-2|NA|NA|TRBV9
CASSPGTENYGYTF
TGTGCCAGCAGCCCAGGTACCGAGAACTATGGCTACACCTTC
>TRBJ2-7|NA|TRBD2|TRBV5-5
CASSSGGGRNPNYEQYF
TGTGCCAGCAGCTCCGGGGGCGGGAGGAATCCTAATTACGAGCAGTACTTC
>TRBJ2-1|few|NA|TRBV19
CATSRSNNEQFF
TGTGCCACCTCAAGAAGCAACAATGAGCAGTTCTTC
>TRBJ2-1|NA|NA|TRBV6-2/TRBV6-3
CASSRQVGEQFF
TGTGCCAGCAGTCGACAGGTTGGTGAGCAGTTCTTC
>TRBJ2-2|few|NA|TRBV30
CAWGLSGAGELFF
TGTGCCTGGGGTCTGTCGGGGGCCGGGGAGCTGTTTTTT
>TRBJ2-7|NA|TRBD1|TRBV5-6
CASSPGTAYYEQYF
TGTGCCAGCAGCCCCGGGACAGCCTACTACGAGCAGTACTTC
>TRBJ1-2|NA|NA|TRBV6-5
CASSRTDNYGYTF
TGTGCCAGCAGTCGGACAGATAACTATGGCTACACCTTC
>TRBJ1-2|NA|TRBD1|TRBV5-1
CASSVQGNDYGYTF
TGCGCCAGCAGCGTACAGGGGAATGACTATGGCTACACCTTC
>TRBJ2-5|once|TRBD2|TRBV2
CASSSTSGSAETQYF
TGTGCCAGCAGTTCGACTAGCGGGAGTGCAGAGACCCAGTACTTC
>TRBJ2-3|NA|TRBD2|TRBV9
CASSPTSGTDTQYF
TGTGCCAGCTCCCCGACTAGCGGCACAGATACGCAGTATTTT
>TRBJ2-1|NA|NA|TRBV11-2
CASSLVGQSVGEQFF
TGTGCCAGCAGCTTAGTAGGACAGAGCGTAGGTGAGCAGTTCTTC
>TRBJ2-1|NA|TRBD1|TRBV30
CAWSGGQGIDEQFF
TGTGCCTGGAGTGGGGGACAGGGGATCGATGAGCAGTTCTTC
>TRBJ1-2|NA|NA|TRBV7-3
CASSLRGVGYTF
TGTGCCAGCAGCTTAAGGGGGGTAGGCTACACCTTC
>TRBJ1-4|NA|TRBD1|TRBV7-9
CASSLSGTGEREKLFF
TGTGCCAGCAGCTTATCCGGGACAGGGGAGAGGGAAAAACTGTTTTTT
>TRBJ2-7|NA|TRBD2|TRBV5-1
CASSVGLAGGPSHEQYF
TGCGCCAGCAGCGTGGGACTAGCGGGAGGGCCTTCCCACGAGCAGTACTTC
>TRBJ1-1|NA|NA|TRBV7-3
CASSLIGQGPDTEAFF
TGTGCCAGCAGCTTAATCGGGCAGGGGCCCGACACTGAAGCTTTCTTT
>TRBJ1-2|NA|NA|TRBV9
CASSVQQGYGYTF
TGTGCCAGCAGCGTACAACAGGGATATGGCTACACCTTC
>TRBJ2-7|few|NA|TRBV6-2/TRBV6-3
CASSSGNRNEQYF
TGTGCCAGCAGTTCTGGCAATCGTAACGAGCAGTACTTC
>TRBJ2-7|NA|TRBD1|TRBV5-1
CASSLMGTGDVGRHYEQYF
TGCGCCAGCAGCTTGATGGGGACAGGGGACGTGGGCCGCCATTACGAGCAGTACTTC
>TRBJ2-7|NA|TRBD1|TRBV19
CASSRDSSYEQYF
TGTGCCAGTAGTCGGGACAGCTCCTACGAGCAGTACTTC
>TRBJ1-4|NA|TRBD1|TRBV15
CATSSHRGDEKLFF
TGTGCCACCAGTAGTCACAGGGGGGATGAAAAACTGTTTTTT
>TRBJ2-7|NA|NA|TRBV4-3
CASSPRRAYPYEQYF
TGCGCCAGCAGTCCAAGGAGAGCGTATCCCTACGAGCAGTACTTC
>TRBJ2-5|NA|TRBD2|TRBV29-1
CSVEPSGIGYSLETQYF
TGCAGCGTTGAGCCTAGCGGGATAGGATATTCTTTGGAGACCCAGTACTTC
>TRBJ1-1|NA|TRBD1|TRBV7-9
CASSLPRGLEDEAFF
TGTGCCAGCAGCCTCCCAAGGGGGCTTGAAGATGAAGCTTTCTTT
>TRBJ2-3|NA|TRBD2|TRBV9
CASSLGTSGRGVWTDTQYF
TGTGCCAGCAGCCTCGGGACTAGCGGGAGGGGAGTTTGGACAGATACGCAGTATTTT
>TRBJ2-2|NA|NA|TRBV24-1
CAISGNTGELFF
TGTGCCATCTCAGGGAACACCGGGGAGCTGTTTTTT
>TRBJ2-4|NA|TRBD2|TRBV5-1
CASSQGLAQNIQYF
TGCGCCAGCAGCCAGGGACTAGCCCAAAACATTCAGTACTTC
>TRBJ1-5|NA|NA|TRBV28
CASSLMGVGGEPQHF
TGTGCCAGCAGTTTAATGGGAGTCGGAGGGGAGCCCCAGCATTTT
>TRBJ2-5|NA|TRBD1|TRBV11-3
CASSPGQGREETQYF
TGTGCCAGCAGCCCTGGACAGGGGAGGGAAGAGACCCAGTACTTC
>TRBJ2-1|NA|NA|TRBV12-3/TRBV12-4
CASSYDSYNEQFF
TGTGCCAGCAGTTACGACAGCTACAATGAGCAGTTCTTC
>TRBJ2-1|NA|NA|TRBV11-2
CASSLNINRQAPYNEQFF
TGTGCCAGCAGCTTAAATATCAATCGACAGGCTCCCTACAATGAGCAGTTCTTC
>TRBJ1-6|NA|NA|TRBV30
CACRRESSYNSPLHF
TGTGCCTGCCGCCGGGAGAGCTCCTATAATTCACCCCTCCACTTT
>TRBJ2-5|NA|TRBD1|TRBV15
CATSRVGTGGGLPETQYF
TGTGCCACCAGCAGAGTAGGGACAGGGGGCGGCTTACCCGAGACCCAGTACTTC
>TRBJ1-5|NA|NA|TRBV15
CATSRDAQSNQPQHF
TGTGCCACCAGCAGAGATGCACAGTCCAATCAGCCCCAGCATTTT
>TRBJ2-7|NA|NA|TRBV5-1
CASSLVEQGSYEQYF
TGCGCCAGCAGCTTGGTCGAACAGGGTTCCTACGAGCAGTACTTC
>TRBJ2-5|NA|NA|TRBV7-2
CASSLQAQEAEETQYF
TGTGCCAGCAGCTTACAGGCACAGGAAGCCGAAGAGACCCAGTACTTC
>TRBJ1-4|once|NA|TRBV2
CASSERGNSGEKLFF
TGTGCCAGCAGTGAAAGGGGGAATTCGGGTGAAAAACTGTTTTTT
>TRBJ1-5|NA|TRBD1|TRBV7-6
CASSRNPGQGRSSGHQPQHF
TGTGCCAGCAGCCGAAACCCGGGACAGGGGCGTAGTAGTGGGCATCAGCCCCAGCATTTT
>TRBJ2-7|NA|TRBD2|TRBV6-6
CASSPRQGTSGAYEQYF
TGTGCCAGCAGTCCCCGACAGGGGACTAGCGGAGCCTACGAGCAGTACTTC
>TRBJ2-7|NA|TRBD1|TRBV3-1/TRBV3-2
CASSQGDRVREQYF
TGTGCCAGCAGCCAAGGAGACAGGGTTCGCGAGCAGTACTTC
>TRBJ2-7|NA|TRBD1|TRBV19
CASSMTGGSYEQYF
TGTGCCAGTAGTATGACAGGGGGCTCCTACGAGCAGTACTTC
>TRBJ2-1|once|NA|TRBV21-1
CASTRPGTSGPAHEQFF
TGTGCCAGCACCCGTCCCGGGACTAGCGGCCCAGCCCATGAGCAGTTCTTC
>TRBJ2-6|few|NA|TRBV15
CATSRVSDSGANVLTF
TGTGCCACCAGCAGAGTTAGCGACTCTGGGGCCAACGTCCTGACTTTC
>TRBJ1-2|NA|NA|TRBV11-2
CASSFDGNYGYTF
TGTGCCAGCAGCTTTGATGGCAACTATGGCTACACCTTC
>TRBJ2-4|NA|NA|TRBV28
CAGHRMGRTRRALQNIQYF
TGTGCCGGCCACCGGATGGGTAGAACAAGGAGGGCCTTACAAAACATTCAGTACTTC
>TRBJ1-2|NA|NA|TRBV5-5
CASSRLTGDYGYTF
TGTGCCAGCAGCCGTTTGACCGGGGACTATGGCTACACCTTC
>TRBJ2-6|many|NA|TRBV5-4
CASSPGSSGANVLTF
TGTGCCAGCAGCCCTGGGAGCTCTGGGGCCAACGTCCTGACTTTC
>TRBJ2-5|NA|TRBD2|TRBV5-5
CATQRGLAGVQTQYF
TGTGCCACCCAGAGAGGACTAGCGGGAGTTCAGACCCAGTACTTC
>TRBJ1-5|NA|NA|TRBV30
CAWSLVGNQPQHF
TGTGCCTGGAGTCTGGTAGGCAATCAGCCCCAGCATTTT
>TRBJ1-1|NA|TRBD1|TRBV5-1
CASSPLGQPNTEAFF
TGCGCCAGCAGCCCCTTGGGACAGCCGAACACTGAAGCTTTCTTT
>TRBJ2-3|NA|TRBD2|TRBV7-2
CASSLAGAGRTDTQYF
TGTGCCAGCAGCTTAGCGGGAGCGGGGCGCACAGATACGCAGTATTTT
>TRBJ1-5|NA|NA|TRBV28
CASSFGGHGNQPQHF
TGTGCCAGCAGTTTTGGGGGACACGGCAATCAGCCCCAGCATTTT
>TRBJ1-5|NA|TRBD1|TRBV28
CASSFGGQGGIGNQPQHF
TGTGCCAGCAGTTTCGGAGGACAGGGGGGTATTGGCAATCAGCCCCAGCATTTT